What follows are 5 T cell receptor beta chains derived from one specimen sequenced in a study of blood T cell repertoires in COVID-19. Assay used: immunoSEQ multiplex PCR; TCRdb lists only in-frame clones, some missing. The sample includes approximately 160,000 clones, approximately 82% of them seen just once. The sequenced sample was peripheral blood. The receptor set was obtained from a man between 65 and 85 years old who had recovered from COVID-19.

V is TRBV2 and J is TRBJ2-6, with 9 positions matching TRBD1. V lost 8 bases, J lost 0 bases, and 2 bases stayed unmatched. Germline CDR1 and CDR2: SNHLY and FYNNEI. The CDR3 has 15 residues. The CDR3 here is CASGTGISGANVLTF. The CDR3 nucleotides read TGTGCCAGCGGGACAGGGATCTCTGGGGCCAACGTCCTGACTTTC. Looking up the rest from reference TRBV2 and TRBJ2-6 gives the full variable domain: EPEVTQTPSHQVTQMGQEVILRCVPISNHLYFYWYRQILGQKVEFLVSFYNNEISEKSEIFDDQFSVERPDGSNFTLKIRSTKLEDSAMYFCASGTGISGANVLTFGAGSRLTVL.

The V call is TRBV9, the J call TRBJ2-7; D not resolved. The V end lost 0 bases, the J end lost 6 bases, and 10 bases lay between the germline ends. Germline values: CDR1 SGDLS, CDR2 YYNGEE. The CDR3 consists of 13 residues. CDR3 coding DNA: TGTGCCAGCAGCGTAGTTCCAGCGCGCGAGCAGTACTTC. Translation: CASSVVPAREQYF.

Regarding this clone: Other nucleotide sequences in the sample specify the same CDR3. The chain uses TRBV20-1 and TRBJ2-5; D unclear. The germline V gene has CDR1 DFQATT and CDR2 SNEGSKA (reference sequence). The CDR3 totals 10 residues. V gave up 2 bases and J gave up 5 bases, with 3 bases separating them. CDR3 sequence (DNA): TGCAGTGCTAGACGGGAGACCCAGTACTTC. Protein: CSARRETQYF.

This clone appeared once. The CDR3 nucleotides are TGTGCCAGCAGCCGATCAGGGGGCGGTCGGGAAAAACTGTTTTTT. Amino acids: CASSRSGGGREKLFF. The chain is built from TRBV5-6 and TRBJ1-4, with 8 bases matching TRBD1. V lost 4 bases to trimming and J lost 8 bases; unmatched junction nucleotides: 10. Germline V gene sequence: CDR1 SGHDT, CDR2 YYEEEE. The CDR3 has 15 residues.

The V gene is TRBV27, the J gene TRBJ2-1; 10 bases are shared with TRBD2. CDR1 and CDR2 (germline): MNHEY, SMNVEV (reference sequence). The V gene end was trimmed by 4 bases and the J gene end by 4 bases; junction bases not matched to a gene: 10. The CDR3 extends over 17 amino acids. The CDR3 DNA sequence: TGTGCCAGCAGTTGGAGGTTGCTAGCGGGAGCGTACAATGAGCAGTTCTTC. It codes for CASSWRLLAGAYNEQFF.